This T cell receptor beta chain came from a study of blood T cell repertoires in COVID-19. About the research overall: T cells, B-cell-depleted T cells, or PBMCs provided the cDNA or gDNA that served as material.

Generated by immunoSEQ multiplex PCR, the TCRdb table keeps only in-frame clones and is missing some. The sample lists 20,000 or so clones; about 88% were seen once. The CDR3 sequence is 17 residues long. The specimen sequenced was peripheral blood. V usage is TRBV21-1 and J usage is TRBJ2-5; the D call in the table, TRBD1, was not verified against the DNA. TRBV21-1 is given as a pseudogene. The receptor comes from a man in his 70s with acute or convalescent COVID-19. Here the CDR3 reads CASSKLSGTPKKETQYF. The CDR3 DNA sequence: TGTGCCAGCAGCAAACTCTCCGGGACACCGAAAAAGGAGACCCAGTACTTC.